The 20 T cell receptor beta chains reported below all come from one sample, sequenced in a study of T-cell reconstitution after alpha-beta-depleted transplantation in children. For TCRbeta, the library was prepared with unique molecular identifiers. MiXCR, run by TCRdb on the PCR reads, gives a single entry per CDR3 protein. The table records around 340,000 distinct CDR3 sequences, roughly 15% of them present only once. This specimen was PBMCs, taken from the stem cell graft. The receptors were sampled from a human donor who donated a stem cell graft to a child with Fanconi anemia.

This clonotype was seen a few times. This chain connects TRBV5-6 to TRBJ2-1; a weak D match, TRBD2 (5 bases). Looked up from germline, CDR1 is SGHDT and CDR2 is YYEEEE. Deletions cut 5 bases from V and 4 bases from J, with 13 bases between. The length of the CDR3 is 14 residues. Written as DNA, the CDR3 is TGTGCCAGCAGTGCGACTACCAATTACAATGAGCAGTTCTTC. This translates into CASSATTNYNEQFF.

This clonotype appeared many times. This chain connects TRBV7-9 to TRBJ2-4, with D possibly TRBD2 on 6 matching bases. Trimming removed 1 base from V and 5 bases from J, with 9 bases in between. The CDR3 runs 14 residues. Germline V lookup: CDR1 SEHNR, CDR2 FQNEAQ (reference sequence). This chain's CDR3 is CASSLVGGENIQYF. The CDR3, as DNA: TGTGCCAGCAGCTTAGTCGGAGGGGAAAACATTCAGTACTTC.

Ten or more counts support this clonotype. This chain connects TRBV9 to TRBJ1-1; D is perhaps TRBD1 (6 bases). Germline V CDR1 and CDR2: SGDLS, YYNGEE. The CDR3 is 15 residues long. Between the trimmed V and J ends, which lost 0 bases and 2 bases, there was a span of 11 bases. CDR3 sequence: CASSVAGTRNTEAFF. DNA for the CDR3: TGTGCCAGCAGCGTAGCGGGGACACGTAACACTGAAGCTTTCTTT.

This clonotype was seen repeatedly, ten times or more. V gene TRBV27 combines with J gene TRBJ2-5; no definite D call. In germline, CDR1 is MNHEY, CDR2 SMNVEV (reference sequence). V gave up 0 bases and J gave up 0 bases, with 5 bases separating them. The CDR3 has 14 residues. CDR3 protein: CASSLSGNQETQYF. CDR3 bases: TGTGCCAGCAGTTTATCGGGCAACCAAGAGACCCAGTACTTC.

This clonotype was observed a few times. The rearrangement joins TRBV12-3 or TRBV12-4 to TRBJ1-6; D ambiguous. V was cut by 3 bases and J by 10 bases, with 13 bases left in between. The CDR3 sequence is 14 residues long. CDR3 coding DNA: TGTGCCAGCAGTTTGAGTGTTTTGGGCTCACCCCTCCACTTT. Translated, it gives CASSLSVLGSPLHF.

The sample holds many counts of this clonotype. The chain is built from TRBV10-3 and TRBJ2-7; TRBD2 is a possible D gene (5 bases). The CDR3 covers 12 residues. Trimming stripped 9 bases from V and 4 bases from J, with 13 bases between. Germline lookup yields CDR1 ENHRY and CDR2 SYGVKD. The CDR3 coding sequence is TGTGCCATATGTGACGGGAATTACGAGCAGTACTTC. Amino acids: CAICDGNYEQYF.

This clonotype appeared a few times. The V and J genes are TRBV7-9 and TRBJ1-1; tentatively, D is TRBD1 (5 bases). Germline V lookup: CDR1 SEHNR, CDR2 FQNEAQ (reference sequence). With 5 bases removed from V and 3 bases from J, the gap between germline ends came to 16 bases. The CDR3 length is 15 residues. The CDR3 DNA is TGTGCCAGCAGCCCCCCGCTAGACAGAGACACTGAAGCTTTCTTT. The encoded protein is CASSPPLDRDTEAFF.

This clonotype was recorded once. Here the CDR3 omits its conserved ending phenylalanine or tryptophan, so a read error is the likely source. The limits of the CDR3 on the DNA are not certain, so only TCRdb's listed CDR3 is given. The gene calls are TRBV4-2 and TRBJ2-2; TRBD1 is taken as the D call from the table, unchecked against the DNA. Per germline, CDR1 LGHNA and CDR2 YNFKEQ. The CDR3 has 14 residues if both end residues are counted. The CDR3 reads CASSRGTLTGELLC.

J is TRBJ2-5 and V is TRBV13, with D unresolved. CDR3 length: 14 residues. Germline CDR1 PRHDT, CDR2 FYEKMQ (reference sequence). The V and J ends lost 2 bases and 6 bases respectively, with 13 bases between them. The CDR3 DNA is TGTGCCAGCAGCTTAAGGGTAGGACGGCAGACCCAGTACTTC. Encoded protein: CASSLRVGRQTQYF.

In this sample, this clonotype turned up a few times. This chain links TRBV4-3 with TRBJ2-1; 14 nucleotides line up with TRBD2. The CDR3 is 16 amino acids. Germline V gene data show CDR1 as LGHNA and CDR2 as YSLEER. V lost 2 bases, J lost 7 bases, and 4 bases stayed unmatched. The CDR3 sequence: CASSQRGLAGENEQFF. The CDR3 DNA reads as TGCGCCAGCAGCCAACGGGGACTAGCGGGGGAGAATGAGCAGTTCTTC.

This clonotype was counted between two and nine times. The V and J genes are TRBV4-3 and TRBJ1-3; D gene ambiguous. The CDR3 totals 13 residues. Germline CDR1 is LGHNA and CDR2 is YSLEER. V was shortened by 11 bases and J by 4 bases, with 15 bases between the two germline ends. The CDR3, as DNA: TGCGCCTCAGCAACCACTACCGGAAACACCATATATTTT. Translating gives CASATTTGNTIYF.

V and J are TRBV29-1 and TRBJ1-2; D is unclear. V shed 1 base and J shed 7 bases, with 22 bases lying between them. From germline, CDR1 is SQVTM and CDR2 ANQGSEA. This CDR3 is built from 16 residues. In DNA form, the CDR3 reads TGCAGCGTTGAAGCCTCTAAGGGCCTTTCTTCGGCTGGCTACACCTTC. Protein sequence: CSVEASKGLSSAGYTF.

The V call is TRBV6-1, the J call TRBJ1-1; 7 bases line up with TRBD1. Germline V gives CDR1 MNHNS, CDR2 SASEGT. V lost 3 bases and J lost 8; bases outside the gene matches: 3. The CDR3 covers 12 residues. CDR3 sequence: CASSDLQGEAFF. The CDR3 bases are TGTGCCAGCAGTGATCTACAGGGGGAAGCTTTCTTT.

This clonotype was detected a few times. The V call is TRBV4-3, the J call TRBJ1-3, with a tentative D call TRBD1 (5 bases). The CDR3 totals 15 residues. CDR1 is LGHNA and CDR2 is YSLEER in the germline V gene. Trimming removed 3 bases at V and 0 bases at J, with 9 bases between. The DNA for the CDR3 is TGCGCCAGCAGCCAGGGGACGAGCTCTGGAAACACCATATATTTT. The encoded protein is CASSQGTSSGNTIYF.

This clonotype has just a few counts. The rearrangement joins TRBV10-3 to TRBJ1-2; D not resolved. This CDR3 region has 15 residues. Germline V lookup: CDR1 ENHRY, CDR2 SYGVKD. V was shortened by 4 bases and J by 6 bases, with 18 bases between the two germline ends. For the CDR3, the DNA is TGTGCCATCAGTGTCGCAGGCCGACCCGTGGATGGCTACACCTTC. It encodes CAISVAGRPVDGYTF.

This clonotype was counted between two and nine times. The rearrangement joins TRBV12-3 or TRBV12-4 to TRBJ2-1; possible D gene TRBD1, 5 bases. V dropped 6 bases and J dropped 1 base, with 13 bases sitting between them. CDR3 size: 15 residues. CDR3 residues: CASRPQGVSYNEQFF. DNA of the CDR3: TGTGCCAGCAGGCCTCAAGGGGTATCCTACAATGAGCAGTTCTTC.

Concerning this clonotype: This could be a read error, since a much larger clone is one nucleotide away. The DNA of the CDR3 is TGTGCCAGCAGTGAGTCGTGGACCGGGGAGCTGTTTTTT. It specifies CASSESWTGELFF. This sequence joins TRBV2 and TRBJ2-2; no reliable D call. The CDR3 length is 13 residues. Germline V gene data show CDR1 as SNHLY and CDR2 as FYNNEI. V lost 3 bases and J 5 bases, leaving 7 bases between the germline ends. Full variable domain (outside the CDR3, taken from reference TRBV2 and TRBJ2-2): EPEVTQTPSHQVTQMGQEVILRCVPISNHLYFYWYRQILGQKVEFLVSFYNNEISEKSEIFDDQFSVERPDGSNFTLKIRSTKLEDSAMYFCASSESWTGELFFGEGSRLTVL.

A remark on this clonotype: One end of the junction does not line up with germline, which may come from a read error. V gene TRBV12-3 or TRBV12-4 combines with J gene TRBJ2-6; the match to TRBD1 covers 8 bases. The CDR3 consists of 18 residues. The CDR3 is CAISWVWDRWNGANVLTF. Here the CDR3 DNA reads TGTGCCATCAGTTGGGTGTGGGACAGGTGGAACGGGGCCAACGTCCTGACTTTC.

This clonotype was seen more than once but under ten times. This chain joins TRBV7-9 and TRBJ1-5; D not certain. The V end was cut by 7 bases, the J end by 7 bases, with 11 bases between. Germline lookup yields CDR1 SEHNR and CDR2 FQNEAQ (reference sequence). CDR3 length: 12 residues. The CDR3 is CASNLDAQPQHF. DNA for the CDR3: TGTGCCAGCAACCTCGACGCCCAGCCCCAGCATTTT.

This clonotype has a handful of counts. The genes are TRBV28 and TRBJ1-2; the match to TRBD1 covers 9 bases. Per the germline V gene, CDR1 is MDHEN and CDR2 is SYDVKM. Trimming cost V 3 bases and J 8 bases; bases outside gene matches: 7. The CDR3 runs to 14 residues. The CDR3 sequence is CASSLGTGSGGYTF. CDR3 DNA sequence: TGTGCCAGCAGTTTGGGGACAGGGTCGGGAGGCTACACCTTC.